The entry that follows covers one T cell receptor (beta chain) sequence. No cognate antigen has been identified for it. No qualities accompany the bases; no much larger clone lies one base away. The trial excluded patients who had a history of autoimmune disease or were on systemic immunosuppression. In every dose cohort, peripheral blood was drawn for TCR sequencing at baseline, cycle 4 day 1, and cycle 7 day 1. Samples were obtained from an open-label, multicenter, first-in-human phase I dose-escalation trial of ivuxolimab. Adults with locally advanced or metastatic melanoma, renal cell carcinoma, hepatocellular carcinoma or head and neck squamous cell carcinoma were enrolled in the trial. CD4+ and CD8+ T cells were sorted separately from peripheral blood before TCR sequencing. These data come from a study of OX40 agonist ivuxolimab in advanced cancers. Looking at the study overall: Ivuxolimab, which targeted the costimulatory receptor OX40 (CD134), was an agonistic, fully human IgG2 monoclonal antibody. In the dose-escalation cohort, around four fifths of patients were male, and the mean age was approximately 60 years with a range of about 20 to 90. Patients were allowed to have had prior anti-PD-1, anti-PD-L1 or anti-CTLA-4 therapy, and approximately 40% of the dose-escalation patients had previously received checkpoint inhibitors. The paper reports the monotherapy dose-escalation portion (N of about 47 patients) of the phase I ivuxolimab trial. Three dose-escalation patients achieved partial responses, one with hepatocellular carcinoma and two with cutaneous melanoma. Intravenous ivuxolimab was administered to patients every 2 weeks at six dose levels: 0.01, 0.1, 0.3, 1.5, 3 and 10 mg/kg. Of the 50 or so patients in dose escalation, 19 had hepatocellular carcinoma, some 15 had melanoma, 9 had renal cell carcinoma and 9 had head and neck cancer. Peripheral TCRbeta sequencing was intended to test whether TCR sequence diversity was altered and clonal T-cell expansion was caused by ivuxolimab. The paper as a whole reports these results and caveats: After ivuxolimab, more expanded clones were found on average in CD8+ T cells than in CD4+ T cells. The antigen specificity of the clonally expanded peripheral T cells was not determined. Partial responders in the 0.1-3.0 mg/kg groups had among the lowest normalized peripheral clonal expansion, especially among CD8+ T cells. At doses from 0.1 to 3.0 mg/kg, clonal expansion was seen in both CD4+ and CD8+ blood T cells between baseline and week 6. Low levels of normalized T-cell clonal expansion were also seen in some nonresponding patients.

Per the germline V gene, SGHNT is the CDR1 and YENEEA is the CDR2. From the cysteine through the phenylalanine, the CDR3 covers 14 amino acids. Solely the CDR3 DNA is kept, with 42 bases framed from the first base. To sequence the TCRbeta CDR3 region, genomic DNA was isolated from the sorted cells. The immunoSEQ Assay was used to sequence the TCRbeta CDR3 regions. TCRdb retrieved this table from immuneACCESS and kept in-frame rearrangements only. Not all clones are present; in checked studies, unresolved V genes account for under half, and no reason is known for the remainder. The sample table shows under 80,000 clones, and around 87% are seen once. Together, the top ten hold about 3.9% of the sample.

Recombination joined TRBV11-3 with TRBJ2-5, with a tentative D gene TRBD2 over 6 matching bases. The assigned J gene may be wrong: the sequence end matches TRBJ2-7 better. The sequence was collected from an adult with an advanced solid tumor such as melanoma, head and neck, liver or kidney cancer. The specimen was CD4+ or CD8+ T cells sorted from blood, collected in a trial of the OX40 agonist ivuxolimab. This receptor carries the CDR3 CASRSGTSTYEQYF. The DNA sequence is TGTGCCAGCAGGTCCGGGACTTCCACATACGAGCAGTACTTC.